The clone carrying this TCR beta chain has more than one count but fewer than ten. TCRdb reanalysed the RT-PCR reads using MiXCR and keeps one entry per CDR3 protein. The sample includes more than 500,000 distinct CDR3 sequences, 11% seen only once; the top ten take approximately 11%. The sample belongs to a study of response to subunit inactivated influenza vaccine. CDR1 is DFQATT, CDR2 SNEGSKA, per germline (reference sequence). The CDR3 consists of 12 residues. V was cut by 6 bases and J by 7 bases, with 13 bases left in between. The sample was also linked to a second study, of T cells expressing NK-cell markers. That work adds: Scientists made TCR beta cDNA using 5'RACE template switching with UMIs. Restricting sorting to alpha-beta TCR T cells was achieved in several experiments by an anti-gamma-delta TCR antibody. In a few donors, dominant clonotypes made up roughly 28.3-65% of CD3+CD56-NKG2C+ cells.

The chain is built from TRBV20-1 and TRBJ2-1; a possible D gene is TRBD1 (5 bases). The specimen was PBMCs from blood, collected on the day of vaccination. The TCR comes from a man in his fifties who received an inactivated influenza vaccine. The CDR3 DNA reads TGCAGTGCCGACAGCTCCCGGAATGAGCAGTTCTTC. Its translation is CSADSSRNEQFF.